This T cell receptor beta chain originates from a study of CD8+ T cells in alopecia areata. Whole-study context: After 6 to 18 months of tofacitinib, follow-up continued 6 months off drug.

cDNA reverse transcribed from extracted RNA served as the sequencing template. Here immunoSEQ multiplex PCR was the method, and the copy in TCRdb shows in-frame clones only, minus some. The sample contains 100,000 to 150,000 clones, 49% of which appear only once. CDR3 length: 12 residues. The V gene end was trimmed by 8 bases and the J gene end by 5 bases; junction bases not matched to a gene: 6. Germline CDR1 reads SQVTM; CDR2 reads ANQGSEA. A single count supports this clone. The sample in question was CD8+ T cells sorted from blood, obtained at week 0. The source of this sequence is a human donor with alopecia areata. This chain links TRBV29-1 with TRBJ2-5; TRBD2 matches at 9 bases. DNA of the CDR3: TGCAGCCCTGATGGACTAGCGGAGACCCAGTACTTC. It codes for CSPDGLAETQYF.